The clone carrying this T cell receptor (beta chain) occurred a few times. The sample comes from a study of blood T cell repertoires in COVID-19. Study-wide background: Spain, Italy and the United States supplied samples that represented acute and convalescent COVID-19. The cDNA or gDNA used as material had been derived from T cells, B-cell-depleted T cells, or PBMCs.

This CDR3 comprises 14 residues. Trimming took off 0 bases at V and 3 bases at J, with 10 bases between the two ends. The germline V gene encodes CDR1 SGHRS and CDR2 YFSETQ. Methods used by the authors: By means of reference gene primer amplification, nucleated cell counts were estimated. This table comes from immunoSEQ multiplex PCR, and its TCRdb copy is limited to in-frame clones, with some not included. The DNA gave D and trimming, while V, J and clone size come from that table. The table includes under 45,000 clones, 80% to 90% detected once. J is TRBJ2-7 and V is TRBV5-1, with a tentative D call TRBD1 (7 bases). The material sequenced was peripheral blood. The sequence came from a woman of 80 years or more with active or convalescent COVID-19. CDR3 amino acids: CASSLGQGGYEQYF. The CDR3 DNA reads TGCGCCAGCAGCTTGGGGCAGGGGGGCTACGAGCAGTACTTC.